The entry below describes one T cell receptor (beta chain). Its antigen is not known. This sample was included in a study of T cell responses to AZD1222 COVID-19 vaccine. Study background: Combined were second doses at about 4 or about 12 weeks. Study-level points and caveats: Of spike-specific TCRs, nearly half reportedly target regions left unmutated in variants. Seropositive status at baseline applied to only 5 to 7 AZD1222 recipients. The CD4 TCRs associated with vaccination extended across spike and predominated at 160-218 and 743-854.

The V and J ends lost 1 base and 9 bases respectively, with 13 bases between them. The germline V gene has CDR1 LGHDT and CDR2 YNNKEL (reference sequence). CDR3 length: 14 amino acids. The method was immunoSEQ multiplex PCR; TCRdb's version includes in-frame clones alone and lacks a portion of them. The profile shows more than 150,000 clones, 80% to 90% of them singletons. The material sequenced was peripheral blood, taken on day 0 of AZD1222 vaccination. This rearrangement joins TRBV3-1 (or the pseudogene TRBV3-2) to TRBJ1-5, with unresolved D. The sequence was obtained from an adult in good health. CDR3 region: CASSQVGGSGPQHF. Written as DNA, the CDR3 is TGTGCCAGCAGCCAAGTGGGCGGCTCAGGGCCCCAGCATTTT.